This record looks at one T cell receptor (beta chain) sequence and its context. Its antigen is not known. These data are taken from a study of cytomegalovirus exposure and HLA in healthy donors. General observations from the study: Analysis was performed later, and it showed HLA-associated TCR beta chains to be more clonally expanded than equally common others. Accurate prediction of HLA-A and HLA-B alleles (for most subjects) was reportedly achieved from TCR beta sequences. By HLA locus, TCR association rates varied in a later analysis, with DRB1 showing the most and HLA-C the fewest.

PCR involved 60 Vbeta and 13 Jbeta primers. TCRdb's copy holds only in-frame clones and misses some; the assay was immunoSEQ multiplex PCR. The top ten hold 11% to 15% of the sample, which has roughly 190,000 clones, around 78% seen once. When sampled, the donors appeared nominally healthy, though they likely had unrecorded immune exposures. The germline V and J ends were trimmed by 9 bases and 8 bases, with 25 bases remaining between them. Germline CDR1 and CDR2: MNHEY and SMNVEV (reference sequence). CDR3 length: 15 residues. The V gene is TRBV27, the J gene TRBJ2-5, with D unclear. The origin of this receptor is a woman aged 25 to 39 in good health and CMV-seropositive. Sequences were obtained from PBMCs. CDR3 region: CARYPNYTIPGTQYF. The CDR3, as DNA: TGTGCCAGGTATCCCAATTACACGATCCCTGGCACCCAGTACTTC.